One and the same sample provided the 7 T cell receptor beta chains below, sequenced in a study of shared clonotypes between healthy human individuals. Measured with immunoSEQ multiplex PCR; TCRdb has only the in-frame clones, and not every one. Counted here are about half a million clones, approximately 81% occurring once; the ten biggest clones make up over 9.5%. Sequencing was performed on PBMCs. The receptors shown here come from a woman aged 40-49 years in good health. Some clones in this sample may be carry-over from other donors' samples.

This clone has a count of ten or more. The gene calls are TRBV7-8 and TRBJ2-7; D remains unclear. V was pared by 6 bases and J by 6 bases, with 9 bases between. Germline lookup yields CDR1 SGHVS and CDR2 FQNEAQ. The CDR3 extends over 11 amino acids. The CDR3 DNA is TGTGCCAGCAGAGAAGGCCTCGAGCAGTACTTC. Translating it yields CASREGLEQYF.

The chain is built from TRBV19 and TRBJ2-1; 14 positions agree with TRBD2. V lost 5 bases, J lost 6 bases, and 3 bases stayed unmatched. CDR3 length: 15 residues. CDR1 and CDR2 from the germline V gene are LNHDA and SQIVND (reference sequence). The CDR3 sequence: CASSLTSGRANEQFF. The CDR3 DNA reads as TGTGCCAGTAGTTTGACTAGCGGGAGGGCCAATGAGCAGTTCTTC.

The chain links TRBV18 to TRBJ1-2, with D possibly matching TRBD1 (6 bases). The germline V and J ends were trimmed by 8 bases and 8 bases, with 15 bases remaining between them. CDR1 KGHSH and CDR2 LQKENI come from the germline V gene. CDR3 length: 12 amino acids. CDR3 bases: TGTGCCAGCGCAACCGACGGACAGGGCTACACCTTC. Encoded protein: CASATDGQGYTF.

The chain combines TRBV29-1 with TRBJ2-2; D gene uncertain. This CDR3 comprises 12 residues. V was trimmed by 4 bases and J by 7 bases, leaving 10 bases between them. In germline, CDR1 is SQVTM, CDR2 ANQGSEA. This CDR3 reads CSVGRNGGELFF. In nucleotides, the CDR3 is TGCAGCGTTGGCCGTAACGGCGGGGAGCTGTTTTTT.

With respect to this clone: A read error is likely here: a far larger clone is one base away. The chain carries TRBV30 and TRBJ2-1; either TRBD1 or TRBD2 may fit D (5 bases each). This CDR3 is 11 amino acids long. CDR1 GTSNPN and CDR2 SVGIG come from the germline V gene (reference sequence). The CDR3 nucleotides are TGTGCCGGGACCCTTTGGAATGGGCAGTTCTTC. The encoded protein is CAGTLWNGQFF.

The J gene is TRBJ1-1, the V gene TRBV6-6; D is uncertain. The germline V gene encodes CDR1 MNHNY and CDR2 SVGAGI (reference sequence). CDR3 length equals 14 residues. V was cut by 5 bases and J by 1 base, with 11 bases left in between. CDR3 sequence reads: CASSTRFGNTEAFF. In DNA, the CDR3 is TGTGCCAGCAGTACGAGATTCGGGAACACTGAAGCTTTCTTT.

This chain connects TRBV11-1 to TRBJ2-5, with 7 positions matching TRBD2. Trimming took 1 base from V and 4 from J; bases not matched to a gene: 3. The CDR3 runs 14 residues. The germline CDR1 and CDR2 sequences are SGHAT and FQDESV (reference sequence). CDR3 nucleotide sequence: TGTGCCAGCAGCTTAGGTGGCGGGAGAGAGACCCAGTACTTC. It is translated as CASSLGGGRETQYF.